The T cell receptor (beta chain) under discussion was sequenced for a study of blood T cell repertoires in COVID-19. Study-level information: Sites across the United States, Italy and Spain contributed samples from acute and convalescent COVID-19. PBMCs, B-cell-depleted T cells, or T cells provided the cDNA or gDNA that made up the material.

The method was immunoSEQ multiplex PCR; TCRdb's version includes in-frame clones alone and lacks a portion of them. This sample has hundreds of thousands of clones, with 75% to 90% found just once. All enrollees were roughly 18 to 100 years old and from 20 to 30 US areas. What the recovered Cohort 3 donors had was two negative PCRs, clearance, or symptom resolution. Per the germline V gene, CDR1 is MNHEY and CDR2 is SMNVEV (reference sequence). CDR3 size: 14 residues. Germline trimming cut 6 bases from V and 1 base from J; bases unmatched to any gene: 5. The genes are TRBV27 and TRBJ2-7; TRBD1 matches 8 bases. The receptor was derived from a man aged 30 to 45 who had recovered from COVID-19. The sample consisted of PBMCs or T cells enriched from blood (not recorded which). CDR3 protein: CASSHRGESYEQYF. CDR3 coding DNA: TGTGCCAGCAGCCACAGGGGGGAGTCCTACGAGCAGTACTTC.